These 13 T cell receptor beta chains share one sample of origin, sequenced in a study of CXCR3-negative and CXCR3-positive naive CD8 T cells. It was by 5' RACE with UMI labels that the TRB cDNA libraries were prepared. TCRdb reprocessed the 5' RACE reads; each CDR3 protein has one entry and no DNA is given. The sample includes just under 45,000 distinct CDR3 sequences. Sequencing used memory CD8+ T cells from blood. Receptors originate from a human donor in good health. Some clones in this sample may be carry-over from other donors' samples.

CDR3 sequence reads: CASSDGIVAYEQYF. The chain employs TRBV6-1 and TRBJ2-7; TCRdb returns TRBD1, unconfirmable since there is no DNA. CDR3 length: 14 amino acids. CDR1 MNHNS and CDR2 SASEGT come from the germline V gene.

The rearrangement joins TRBV7-2 to TRBJ2-5. There are 12 residues in the CDR3. The V gene's germline CDR1 is SGHTA and CDR2 FQGNSA. CDR3 protein: CASSLAVETQYF.

The J gene is TRBJ2-4, the V gene TRBV29-1; TCRdb's D call of TRBD1 is untestable without DNA. The CDR3 contains 15 residues. Germline assignment: CDR1 SQVTM and CDR2 ANQGSEA. The CDR3 region is CSVEAQGNAKNIQYF.

CDR3 region: CASSQLLGENTEAFF. The V gene is TRBV4-3, the J gene TRBJ1-1; TCRdb's assignment of TRBD1 cannot be checked, as there is no DNA. This CDR3 has 15 residues. Germline V gene data show CDR1 as LGHNA and CDR2 as YSLEER.

V and J are TRBV7-9 and TRBJ2-7; TCRdb's assignment of TRBD1 cannot be checked, as there is no DNA. Germline V gene data show CDR1 as SEHNR and CDR2 as FQNEAQ (reference sequence). There are 13 residues in the CDR3. This chain's CDR3 is CASSLGQVGEQYF.

This chain joins TRBV7-3 and TRBJ1-1; TCRdb outputs TRBD1, but without DNA this stays unchecked. The V gene's germline CDR1 is SGHTA and CDR2 FQGTGA. CDR3 length: 13 residues. Here the CDR3 reads CASSIDGATEAFF.

CDR3 sequence: CASRHRVRKTQYF. The rearrangement links TRBV12-3 or TRBV12-4 to TRBJ2-5. The CDR3 extends over 13 amino acids.

The chain combines TRBV7-6 with TRBJ2-3; TCRdb names TRBD2, which stays unverified in the absence of DNA. Germline V gene sequence: CDR1 SGHVS, CDR2 FNYEAQ. CDR3 size: 15 residues. CDR3 sequence: CASSFGETRTDTQYF.

The chain carries TRBV7-6 and TRBJ2-3; TCRdb's D call of TRBD2 is untestable without DNA. Germline lookup yields CDR1 SGHVS and CDR2 FNYEAQ. The CDR3 has 15 residues. The CDR3: CASSPAAGVLDTQYF.

The chain recombines TRBV25-1 with TRBJ2-1; TCRdb indicates TRBD1, and absent DNA this call remains unverified. The CDR3 extends over 14 amino acids. The germline V gene has CDR1 MGHDK and CDR2 SYGVNS. The CDR3 spells CASSEGQNYNEQFF.

V is TRBV29-1 and J is TRBJ2-2. The CDR3 contains 15 residues. Germline values: CDR1 SQVTM, CDR2 ANQGSEA. CDR3: CSVESGLRNTGELFF.

V is TRBV28 and J is TRBJ1-6; TCRdb reports TRBD1, a call that lacks DNA to check it against. The CDR3 is 18 amino acids. The V gene's germline CDR1 is MDHEN and CDR2 SYDVKM. CDR3 sequence reads: CASSPPGVPSSYNSPLHF.

This chain links TRBV6-2 or TRBV6-3 with TRBJ2-1; the TRBD2 assignment by TCRdb is unverifiable without DNA. Germline values: CDR1 MNHEY, CDR2 SVGEGT. The CDR3 runs to 15 residues. CDR3 sequence reads: CASSYEPSGGNEQFF.